The entry below describes one T cell receptor beta chain. The antigen is not known. The junction shows a germline mismatch at one end, possibly a read error. The data were obtained in a study of T-cell reconstitution after alpha-beta-depleted transplantation in children. Study results and caveats: Reports say that about two months after transplant, the alpha-beta T cells came out of several hundred graft clones that had expanded. Once a year had passed after transplant, T-cell counts and diversity came mostly from newly produced T cells. Diversity of TCRbeta at day 60 was high in some patients, arising from surviving recipient T cells and thymic progenitors.

For TCRbeta, the library was prepared with unique molecular identifiers. Each CDR3 protein gets one entry after TCRdb re-called the PCR reads with MiXCR. The sample yields 800,000 to 1,000,000 distinct CDR3 sequences, about 29% seen once. The CDR3 has 17 amino acids. Germline loops: CDR1 SGHTA, CDR2 FQGNSA. The starting material was PBMCs, mostly from graft donor cells, obtained 360 days after TCRalphabeta/CD19-depleted stem cell transplant. This receptor was taken from a boy under three years old who had a stem cell transplant for SCID, so the T cells may come from the graft donor. J is TRBJ2-1 and V is TRBV7-2; the match to TRBD1 covers 9 bases. The CDR3: CACSLARTGGFGNEQFF. The CDR3 DNA sequence: TGTGCCTGCAGCTTAGCCAGAACAGGGGGCTTTGGCAATGAGCAGTTCTTC.